These 9 T cell receptor beta chains came from one sample sequenced in a study of cytotoxic CD8 clonotypes in ibrutinib-treated CLL. Some clones are missing from TCRdb's copy, which holds only in-frame ones; the method was immunoSEQ multiplex PCR. Altogether roughly 130,000 clones are present, about four fifths being singletons, with the ten largest covering around 13%. Sequences were derived from PBMCs, sampled after 12 months of ibrutinib treatment. These receptors were obtained from a human donor with chronic lymphocytic leukemia.

This chain uses TRBV25-1 with TRBJ2-7, with TRBD1 identical over 7 bases. The CDR3 totals 14 residues. V lost 4 bases to trimming and J lost 2 bases; unmatched junction nucleotides: 5. The germline V gene encodes CDR1 MGHDK and CDR2 SYGVNS. CDR3 DNA sequence: TGTGCCAGCAGTGGGGGACAGCGAGCCTACGAGCAGTACTTC. It codes for CASSGGQRAYEQYF.

The chain combines TRBV5-1 with TRBJ1-1; D is ambiguous. CDR3 size: 17 residues. V lost 3 bases and J lost 1, with 19 bases in between. The germline gives CDR1 SGHRS, CDR2 YFSETQ. The CDR3 loop is CASSSRPKPGPNTEAFF. In DNA form, the CDR3 reads TGCGCCAGCAGCTCTCGCCCGAAACCGGGTCCGAACACTGAAGCTTTCTTT.

The chain carries TRBV9 and TRBJ2-7; a weak D match, TRBD2 (6 bases). The V gene's germline CDR1 is SGDLS and CDR2 YYNGEE. Between the trimmed V and J ends, which lost 0 bases and 4 bases, there was a span of 14 bases. The CDR3 runs to 15 residues. This chain's CDR3 is CASSVVGSATYEQYF. The CDR3 DNA follows: TGTGCCAGCAGCGTAGTCGGGAGCGCTACTTACGAGCAGTACTTC.

The genes are TRBV2 and TRBJ1-1; 10 bases line up with TRBD1. V gave up 5 bases and J gave up 6 bases; unmatched junction bases: 9. The CDR3 totals 15 residues. Germline CDR1 SNHLY, CDR2 FYNNEI. The CDR3 reads CASSSDRGYLAEAFF. The CDR3 region has the DNA TGTGCCAGCAGTTCGGACAGGGGGTACCTGGCTGAAGCTTTCTTT.

This CDR3 is CASSPTSGQETQYF. DNA of the CDR3: TGTGCCAGCAGCCCGACTAGCGGACAAGAGACCCAGTACTTC. This chain uses TRBV7-8 with TRBJ2-5; 9 nucleotides line up with TRBD2. This CDR3 has 14 amino acids. In germline, CDR1 is SGHVS, CDR2 FQNEAQ. The junction had 3 bases not matched to a gene; V was cut back by 5 bases and J by 2 bases.

This clone was observed a single time. The chain combines TRBV15 with TRBJ2-7, with 8 positions matching TRBD2. This CDR3 has 16 residues. Germline V gene lookup returns CDR1 LNHNV and CDR2 YYDKDF (reference sequence). The V and J ends lost 1 base and 0 bases, in that order; junction bases with no gene match: 5. Here the CDR3 DNA reads TGTGCCACCAGCAGAGGGCGGAGCGGGGGCTCCTACGAGCAGTACTTC. Translating gives CATSRGRSGGSYEQYF.

This clone was observed a few times. The chain recombines TRBV6-6 with TRBJ2-1, with D unclear. CDR1 and CDR2 from the germline V gene are MNHNY and SVGAGI (reference sequence). Trimming left V 7 bases short and J 0 bases short, with 10 bases between. The CDR3 runs 14 residues. CDR3 in DNA: TGTGCCAGCAACCTGAGAGGCTCCTACAATGAGCAGTTCTTC. Amino acid sequence: CASNLRGSYNEQFF.

The gene calls are TRBV30 and TRBJ2-7; D gene uncertain. The germline gives CDR1 GTSNPN, CDR2 SVGIG (reference sequence). V was cut by 0 bases and J by 5 bases, with 5 bases left in between. This CDR3 has 11 amino acids. Here the CDR3 DNA reads TGTGCCTGGAGTGTAGGTCACGAGCAGTACTTC. It translates to CAWSVGHEQYF.

This clone was seen only a few times. J is TRBJ2-1 and V is TRBV6-1; D perhaps matches TRBD2 (6 bases). CDR1 and CDR2 from the germline V gene are MNHNS and SASEGT. Trimming pared 2 bases from V and 5 bases from J, leaving 13 bases between. The CDR3 contains 15 residues. The CDR3 reads CASSEIGGANNEQFF. CDR3 nucleotide sequence: TGTGCCAGCAGTGAAATCGGCGGGGCTAACAATGAGCAGTTCTTC.